This passage covers 2 T cell receptor beta chains from one sample sequenced in a study of shared clonotypes between healthy human individuals. Assay: immunoSEQ multiplex PCR; the TCRdb copy retains only in-frame clones and omits some. The sample consists of about 820,000 clones, almost 95% of them appearing once. Terminally differentiated effector memory CD45RA+ cells were excluded by CCR7 positive selection of CD45RO-negative cells. Sequencing input: naive CD8+ T cells sorted from blood. Receptor source: a man in his thirties or forties in good health.

This clone was found a few times. This rearrangement joins TRBV28 to TRBJ1-2, with no clear D. CDR1 is MDHEN and CDR2 is SYDVKM in the germline V gene. The length of the CDR3 is 11 residues. V gave up 5 bases and J gave up 5 bases, with 6 bases separating them. CDR3 DNA: TGTGCCAGCAGTATTCATTATGGCTACACCTTC. It translates to CASSIHYGYTF.

The gene calls are TRBV4-1 and TRBJ2-1, with D perhaps matching TRBD2 (6 bases). Germline assignment: CDR1 MGHRA and CDR2 YSYEKL. The CDR3 is 16 amino acids. Trimming removed 0 bases from V and 8 bases from J, with 17 bases in between. In nucleotides, the CDR3 is TGCGCCAGCAGCCAAGAGGGGCAACTAGCCTGGGATGAGCAGTTCTTC. Protein sequence: CASSQEGQLAWDEQFF.